One T cell receptor (beta chain) is described in this entry. Sequencing used immunoSEQ multiplex PCR; TCRdb keeps in-frame clones, though not all of them. The sample records around 300,000 clones, 80% to 90% being singletons. This sample is drawn from a study of cytomegalovirus exposure and HLA in healthy donors. Study background: The approximately 110 validation repertoires used a platform that matched the one used for the approximately 700 first-cohort repertoires, as a later analysis reported.

V lost 0 bases to trimming and J lost 6 bases, with 9 bases between them. The CDR3 has 13 amino acids. Germline V gives CDR1 SGDLS, CDR2 YYNGEE. Sequences were obtained from PBMCs. The chain employs TRBV9 and TRBJ1-1; D perhaps matches TRBD1 (5 bases). The receptor's source is a woman aged 18-30 years in good health and CMV-seronegative. Here the CDR3 reads CASSVGSGAEAFF. The CDR3 coding sequence is TGTGCCAGCAGCGTAGGGTCGGGGGCTGAAGCTTTCTTT.